This T cell receptor beta chain appears in the sequencing data of a study of T cell responses to AZD1222 COVID-19 vaccine. Profiled with immunoSEQ multiplex PCR; TCRdb holds only in-frame clones, not every one. This table holds about 93,000 clones, roughly 91% found once. With respect to this clone: The antigen is unknown.

Study-wide results and caveats: With two AZD1222 doses given, Spike-specific TCR breadth and depth both rose. White British ancestry dominated among donors, who included more females, and clonal diversity was possibly underestimated. With dominance at 160-218 and 743-854, vaccine-associated CD4 TCRs spanned spike.

The germline V gene has CDR1 SGDLS and CDR2 YYNGEE. V shed 0 bases and J shed 4 bases, with 17 bases lying between them. The CDR3 runs 16 residues. This sequence was found in an adult in good health. This chain links TRBV9 with TRBJ2-7; TRBD2 is a possible D gene (7 bases). This sample comprised peripheral blood, obtained on day 0 of MenACWY control vaccination. The DNA of the CDR3 is TGTGCCAGCAGCGTAGCTGAGGGGGAGGGTGCGTACGAGCAGTACTTC. As protein: CASSVAEGEGAYEQYF.